The 18 T cell receptor beta chains reported below all come from one sample, sequenced in a study of immune evolution from preneoplasia to lung adenocarcinoma. Sequencing was performed with immunoSEQ multiplex PCR; in TCRdb, only in-frame clones are kept and a portion is missing. Altogether 11,000 or so clones are present, 78% being singletons, with the ten largest covering around 3.9%. Sequencing was done on a sample of FFPE minimally invasive lung adenocarcinoma tissue. The receptors shown here come from a person aged 55-79 years with lung adenocarcinoma.

The V and J genes are TRBV7-2 and TRBJ2-7; TRBD2 aligns across 7 bases. With 4 bases clipped from V and 3 bases from J, the junction kept 9 bases outside the gene matches. Germline V gives CDR1 SGHTA, CDR2 FQGNSA. The CDR3 runs 15 residues. The CDR3 spells CASSYPPQRGYEQYF. In DNA, the CDR3 is TGTGCCAGCAGCTACCCTCCCCAGCGGGGCTACGAGCAGTACTTC.

The chain employs TRBV30 and TRBJ1-6; the D gene is possibly TRBD1 (5 bases). This CDR3 is built from 16 residues. The germline gives CDR1 GTSNPN, CDR2 SVGIG (reference sequence). With 3 bases removed from V and 0 bases from J, the gap between germline ends came to 12 bases. CDR3 sequence: CAWSPDNPSYNSPLHF. The CDR3 DNA reads TGTGCCTGGAGCCCGGACAATCCCTCCTATAATTCACCCCTCCACTTT.

This clone is medium-sized. V is TRBV7-2 and J is TRBJ2-7, with 8 bases identical to TRBD2. Trimming cost V 0 bases and J 5 bases; bases outside gene matches: 3. The CDR3 loop spans 14 amino acids. Looked up from germline, CDR1 is SGHTA and CDR2 is FQGNSA. The CDR3 spells CASSLAAGANEQYF. The CDR3 DNA is TGTGCCAGCAGCTTAGCAGCGGGGGCAAACGAGCAGTACTTC.

The chain has TRBV9 and TRBJ1-1; tentative D call: TRBD1 (5 bases). This CDR3 spans 15 amino acids. V lost 2 bases, J lost 2 bases, and 13 bases lay in between. Germline V gives CDR1 SGDLS, CDR2 YYNGEE. The CDR3 sequence: CASSVFGTGNTEAFF. The CDR3 DNA reads as TGTGCCAGCAGCGTTTTCGGGACGGGTAACACTGAAGCTTTCTTT.

The genes are TRBV15 and TRBJ2-7; 10 bases align to TRBD1. The germline V gene encodes CDR1 LNHNV and CDR2 YYDKDF (reference sequence). V lost 9 bases to trimming and J lost 2 bases; unmatched junction nucleotides: 1. The CDR3 spans 12 residues. CDR3 residues: CATGQGPYEQYF. CDR3 nucleotide sequence: TGTGCCACGGGACAGGGGCCCTACGAGCAGTACTTC. Variable domain in full (rest from reference TRBV15 and TRBJ2-7): DAMVIQNPRYQVTQFGKPVTLSCSQTLNHNVMYWYQQKSSQAPKLLFHYYDKDFNNEADTPDNFQSRRPNTSFCFLDIRSPGLGDTAMYLCATGQGPYEQYFGPGTRLTVT.

The chain employs TRBV5-1 and TRBJ2-5; a weak D match, TRBD2 (6 bases). The V gene's germline CDR1 is SGHRS and CDR2 YFSETQ. The CDR3 runs 16 residues. V was shortened by 7 bases and J by 4 bases, with 23 bases between the two germline ends. CDR3 DNA sequence: TGCGCCAGCGGGGGTTTCGCGGCGCGGGGAGGAGAGACCCAGTACTTC. This translates into CASGGFAARGGETQYF. Combining the CDR3 with reference TRBV5-1 and TRBJ2-5 gives the whole variable domain KAGVTQTPRYLIKTRGQQVTLSCSPISGHRSVSWYQQTPGQGLQFLFEYFSETQRNKGNFPGRFSGRQFSNSRSEMNVSTLELGDSALYLCASGGFAARGGETQYFGPGTRLLVL.

The chain has TRBV27 and TRBJ2-2; D unresolved. The CDR3 runs to 13 residues. V lost 2 bases and J 6 bases, leaving 7 bases between the germline ends. The V gene's germline CDR1 is MNHEY and CDR2 SMNVEV (reference sequence). In DNA form, the CDR3 reads TGTGCCAGCAGTTTAAGGGTGGCCGGGGAGCTGTTTTTT. Translating gives CASSLRVAGELFF.

CDR3 residues: CASSTGFRGYYGYTF. The DNA for the CDR3 is TGTGCCAGCAGCACAGGGTTCCGGGGCTACTATGGCTACACCTTC. The chain employs TRBV6-1 and TRBJ1-2, with a weak D call TRBD1 (6 bases). This CDR3 comprises 15 residues. Trimming cost V 6 bases and J 3 bases, with 17 bases left between them. Germline CDR1 is MNHNS and CDR2 is SASEGT.

This clone showed up just a few times. J is TRBJ1-1 and V is TRBV20-1; possibly TRBD1 for D (5 bases). The V and J ends lost 5 bases and 10 bases respectively, with 11 bases between them. Looked up from germline, CDR1 is DFQATT and CDR2 is SNEGSKA (reference sequence). The CDR3 contains 10 residues. CDR3 sequence reads: CSAGADRAFF. For the CDR3, the DNA is TGCAGTGCTGGGGCGGATAGAGCTTTCTTT.

The CDR3, as DNA: TGTGCCAGCAGCTTAGAAGGCAGTCTAGCTGAAGCTTTCTTT. This gives the protein CASSLEGSLAEAFF. The chain combines TRBV7-9 with TRBJ1-1; unclear D gene. In germline, CDR1 is SEHNR, CDR2 FQNEAQ (reference sequence). The CDR3 covers 14 residues. V was cut by 1 base and J by 6 bases, with 12 bases left in between.

The rearrangement joins TRBV4-3 to TRBJ1-1; no clear D gene. CDR1 and CDR2 (germline): LGHNA, YSLEER. The CDR3 totals 15 residues. Trimming pared 3 bases from V and 4 bases from J, leaving 15 bases between. The CDR3 loop reads CASSHSSPFFTEAFF. In DNA, the CDR3 is TGCGCCAGCAGCCACTCGTCCCCTTTCTTCACTGAAGCTTTCTTT.

This clone has only one observation. This chain connects TRBV11-3 to TRBJ2-2; D perhaps matches TRBD1 (6 bases). The CDR3 is 14 amino acids. The germline gives CDR1 SGHNT, CDR2 YENEEA. The V end was cut by 5 bases, the J end by 6 bases, with 13 bases between. The CDR3, as DNA: TGTGCCAGCAGCGCCCAGGGGTTTGCCGGGGAGCTGTTTTTT. This translates into CASSAQGFAGELFF.

The chain joins TRBV10-3 to TRBJ1-5; D possibly corresponds to TRBD1 (5 bases). Germline V CDR1 and CDR2: ENHRY, SYGVKD. V was clipped by 4 bases and J by 0 bases, with 10 bases between them. This CDR3 has 15 residues. The chain's CDR3 is CAISAGGDSNQPQHF. CDR3 nucleotides: TGTGCCATCAGTGCCGGGGGTGATAGCAATCAGCCCCAGCATTTT.

This clone appeared a few times. The rearrangement joins TRBV11-2 to TRBJ1-1, with 10 nucleotides matching TRBD1. The CDR3 is 15 amino acids. The V gene end was trimmed by 4 bases and the J gene end by 0 bases; junction bases not matched to a gene: 2. Per germline, CDR1 SGHAT and CDR2 FQNNGV. The CDR3 coding sequence is TGTGCCAGCAGCTCGGGACAGGGGTTGAACACTGAAGCTTTCTTT. It yields the protein CASSSGQGLNTEAFF.

This clone was counted once. The chain links TRBV7-6 to TRBJ1-1, with TRBD1 as a possible D gene (5 bases). Deletions cut 0 bases from V and 8 bases from J, with 16 bases between. The CDR3 has 15 residues. CDR1 is SGHVS, CDR2 FNYEAQ, per germline. The CDR3 coding sequence is TGTGCCAGCAGCTTAGCGTGGGGAACAGGAGAAGAAGCTTTCTTT. Protein product: CASSLAWGTGEEAFF.

The genes are TRBV18 and TRBJ2-5; TRBD1 matches 7 bases. V trimming: 6 bases; J trimming: 4 bases; junction bases outside the gene matches: 5. Germline CDR1 KGHSH, CDR2 LQKENI. This CDR3 contains 13 residues. CDR3 nucleotide sequence: TGTGCCAGCTCGTTTCCAGGGGGAGAGACCCAGTACTTC. It codes for CASSFPGGETQYF.

This chain connects TRBV28 to TRBJ2-5; 14 bases agree with TRBD2. CDR1 MDHEN and CDR2 SYDVKM come from the germline V gene. This CDR3 region has 15 residues. The junction had 4 bases not matched to a gene; V was cut back by 5 bases and J by 5 bases. Written as DNA, the CDR3 is TGTGCCAGCAGTCGACTAGCGGGGGGGCGGGAGACCCAGTACTTC. Translated: CASSRLAGGRETQYF. The whole variable domain, remainder taken from reference TRBV28 and TRBJ2-5, is DVKVTQSSRYLVKRTGEKVFLECVQDMDHENMFWYRQDPGLGLRLIYFSYDVKMKEKGDIPEGYSVSREKKERFSLILESASTNQTSMYLCASSRLAGGRETQYFGPGTRLLVL.

The V call is TRBV2, the J call TRBJ2-2; 14 bases are shared with TRBD2. CDR1 is SNHLY, CDR2 FYNNEI, per germline. The J segment lost 5 bases and the V segment lost 10 bases, leaving 9 bases of the junction unmatched. This CDR3 comprises 16 residues. This chain's CDR3 is CATKTSGGVGTGELFF. Written as DNA, the CDR3 is TGTGCCACAAAGACTAGCGGGGGGGTAGGGACCGGGGAGCTGTTTTTT.